This TCR beta chain comes out of a study of OX40 agonist ivuxolimab in advanced cancers. In the study overall: In this trial design, patients received ivuxolimab intravenously at 0.01 to 10 mg/kg every 2 weeks.

The CDR3 covers 12 residues. The germline CDR1 and CDR2 sequences are SEHNR and FQNEAQ (reference sequence). V gave up 5 bases and J gave up 7 bases, with 11 bases separating them. TCRdb keeps only in-frame clones here, not all; method: immunoSEQ multiplex PCR. The table shows some 75,000 clones, with 65% to 90% occurring only once. This clonotype was obtained from an adult with an advanced solid tumor such as melanoma, head and neck, liver or kidney cancer. V gene TRBV7-9 combines with J gene TRBJ1-2; possibly TRBD1 for D (6 bases). The sequencing used CD4+ or CD8+ T cells sorted from blood, collected in a trial of the OX40 agonist ivuxolimab. Written as DNA, the CDR3 is TGTGCCAGCAGCATTACAGGGCCTGGCTACACCTTC. Its protein product is CASSITGPGYTF.